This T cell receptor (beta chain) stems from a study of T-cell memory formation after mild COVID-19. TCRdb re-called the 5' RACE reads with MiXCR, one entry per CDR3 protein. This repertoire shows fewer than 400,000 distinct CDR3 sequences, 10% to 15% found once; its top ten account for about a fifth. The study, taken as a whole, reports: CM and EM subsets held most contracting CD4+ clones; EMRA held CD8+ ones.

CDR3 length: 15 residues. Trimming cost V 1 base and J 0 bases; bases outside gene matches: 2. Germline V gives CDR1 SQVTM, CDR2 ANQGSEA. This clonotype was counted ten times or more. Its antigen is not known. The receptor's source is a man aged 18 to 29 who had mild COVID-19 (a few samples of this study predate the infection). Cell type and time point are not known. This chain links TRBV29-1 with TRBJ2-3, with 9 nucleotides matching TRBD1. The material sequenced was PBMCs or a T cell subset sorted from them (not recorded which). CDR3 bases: TGCAGCGTTGAAGGGACAGGGGATAGCACAGATACGCAGTATTTT. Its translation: CSVEGTGDSTDTQYF.